A single sample is the source of the 32 T cell receptor beta chains below, sequenced in a study of blood T cell repertoires in COVID-19 (dated by TCRdb to about 2020). Libraries were made using the immunoSEQ multiplex PCR assay. Here the immuneACCESS table is served through TCRdb, limited to in-frame sequences with V and J called. Missing clones are a known gap in these copies; in checked studies unresolved V genes cover under half, and the rest lacks a known reason. The sample has 220,000 or so clones on record, more than 75% of them singletons. Roughly 8% of the sample lies in the top ten. Sequenced material: peripheral blood. The receptors stem from an elderly woman with COVID-19, enrolled during active disease.

The chain uses TRBV5-6 and TRBJ2-7, with D possibly TRBD2 on 5 matching bases. Trimming took 2 bases from V and 4 from J, leaving 16 bases between them. The CDR3 covers 15 residues. Germline CDR1 and CDR2: SGHDT and YYEEEE. The CDR3 sequence: CASSLVTIRGYEQYF. DNA of the CDR3: TGTGCCAGCAGCTTAGTCACGATTCGGGGTTACGAGCAGTACTTC. Full variable domain (outside the CDR3, taken from reference TRBV5-6 and TRBJ2-7): DAGVTQSPTHLIKTRGQQVTLRCSPKSGHDTVSWYQQALGQGPQFIFQYYEEEERQRGNFPDRFSGHQFPNYSSELNVNALLLGDSALYLCASSLVTIRGYEQYFGPGTRLTVT.

The chain joins TRBV24-1 to TRBJ1-1, with D perhaps TRBD1 (5 bases). Germline V lookup: CDR1 KGHDR, CDR2 SFDVKD. This CDR3 has 13 amino acids. Trimming took 7 bases from V and 1 from J, leaving 9 bases between them. In DNA, the CDR3 is TGTGCCACCAGGGGCGGACAGAACACTGAAGCTTTCTTT. It yields the protein CATRGGQNTEAFF.

This rearrangement joins TRBV3-1 (or the pseudogene TRBV3-2) to TRBJ1-2, with 7 bases aligning to TRBD1. Trimming cost V 2 bases and J 0 bases; bases outside gene matches: 6. The CDR3 covers 16 residues. Germline values: CDR1 LGHDT, CDR2 YNNKEL (reference sequence). The CDR3 spells CASSQWGTVANYGYTF. Here the CDR3 DNA reads TGTGCCAGCAGCCAATGGGGGACAGTAGCTAACTATGGCTACACCTTC.

J is TRBJ1-1 and V is TRBV6-5; D is unclear. The CDR3 covers 13 residues. Germline values: CDR1 MNHEY, CDR2 SVGAGI. Trimming left V 5 bases short and J 6 bases short, with 13 bases between. CDR3 bases: TGTGCCAGCAGTCGCGGAGGACCAGCTGAAGCTTTCTTT. Translated: CASSRGGPAEAFF.

This chain connects TRBV21-1 to TRBJ1-5. TRBV21-1 is deemed a pseudogene. The CDR3 has 17 amino acids. CDR3 region: CASSKGGVQESNQPQHF. The CDR3 DNA reads as TGTGCCAGCAGCAAAGGGGGGGTACAGGAAAGCAATCAGCCCCAGCATTTT.

The chain has TRBV15 and TRBJ2-1, with TRBD2 identical over 7 bases. The V gene end was trimmed by 1 base and the J gene end by 6 bases; junction bases not matched to a gene: 3. The CDR3 length is 14 residues. CDR1 is LNHNV, CDR2 YYDKDF, per germline (reference sequence). This CDR3 reads CATSRGGSFNEQFF. The CDR3 DNA follows: TGTGCCACCAGCAGAGGCGGGAGCTTCAATGAGCAGTTCTTC.

The chain joins TRBV6-2 or TRBV6-3 to TRBJ1-1; 7 positions agree with TRBD1. The CDR3 contains 13 residues. Germline CDR1 MNHEY, CDR2 SVGEGT. Trimming took 5 bases from V and 7 from J; bases not matched to a gene: 7. This CDR3 reads CASSVRDSREAFF. The CDR3 bases are TGTGCCAGCAGTGTTCGGGACAGCCGTGAAGCTTTCTTT.

V and J are TRBV19 and TRBJ1-2, with no clear D. Per germline, CDR1 LNHDA and CDR2 SQIVND (reference sequence). Trimming took 5 bases from V and 2 from J, leaving 18 bases between them. The CDR3 consists of 16 residues. The chain's CDR3 is CASSAGRVTGNYGYTF. In nucleotides, the CDR3 is TGTGCCAGTAGTGCCGGGAGGGTTACCGGAAACTATGGCTACACCTTC.

Comment on this clone: This CDR3 is also generated by other DNA sequences in the sample. The chain uses TRBV7-9 and TRBJ1-2, with a possible D match to TRBD1 (5 bases). This CDR3 is built from 13 residues. Germline V gives CDR1 SEHNR, CDR2 FQNEAQ (reference sequence). Deletions cut 3 bases from V and 1 base from J, with 6 bases between. This CDR3 is CASSFDSNYGYTF. The CDR3 DNA sequence: TGTGCCAGCAGCTTTGACAGTAACTATGGCTACACCTTC. Combining the CDR3 with reference TRBV7-9 and TRBJ1-2 gives the whole variable domain DTGVSQNPRHKITKRGQNVTFRCDPISEHNRLYWYRQTLGQGPEFLTYFQNEAQLEKSRLLSDRFSAERPKGSFSTLEIQRTEQGDSAMYLCASSFDSNYGYTFGSGTRLTVV.

The table lists this clone with many counts. The V and J genes are TRBV4-1 and TRBJ1-5; 7 bases align to TRBD1. This CDR3 region has 13 residues. In germline, CDR1 is MGHRA, CDR2 YSYEKL. The ends lost 3 bases at V and 11 bases at J; junction bases unmatched: 7. CDR3 DNA: TGCGCCAGCAGCCAGCGTGCGGACAGGTCCCAGCATTTT. Translating gives CASSQRADRSQHF.

This chain connects TRBV19 to TRBJ2-1; TRBD1 matches 7 bases. The CDR3 consists of 15 residues. Trimming removed 6 bases from V and 0 bases from J; junction bases left unmatched: 5. Germline V CDR1 and CDR2: LNHDA, SQIVND (reference sequence). CDR3 DNA sequence: TGTGCCAGTAGATCGGACAGGAGCTCCTACAATGAGCAGTTCTTC. Translated, it gives CASRSDRSSYNEQFF.

The V gene is TRBV7-6, the J gene TRBJ1-3; a possible D gene is TRBD1 (6 bases). This CDR3 comprises 16 residues. Germline V CDR1 and CDR2: SGHVS, FNYEAQ. Deletions cut 2 bases from V and 0 bases from J, with 11 bases between. This chain's CDR3 is CASSLRRQASGNTIYF. DNA for the CDR3: TGTGCCAGCAGCTTACGCAGACAGGCCTCTGGAAACACCATATATTTT.

J is TRBJ2-1 and V is TRBV5-4; TRBD2 is a possible D gene (7 bases). The CDR3 has 16 amino acids. The germline V gene has CDR1 SGHNT and CDR2 YYREEE (reference sequence). Trimming took off 2 bases at V and 0 bases at J, with 12 bases between the two ends. CDR3 DNA: TGTGCCAGCAGCTTAGGGGGGGCTAGCTCCTACAATGAGCAGTTCTTC. The encoded protein is CASSLGGASSYNEQFF.

The chain is built from TRBV29-1 and TRBJ2-3; D may be TRBD1 (5 bases). V lost 3 bases to trimming and J lost 5 bases, with 9 bases between them. The CDR3 runs 12 residues. CDR1 and CDR2 from the germline V gene are SQVTM and ANQGSEA. For the CDR3, the DNA is TGCAGCGTTGATGATAGGGGAGATACGCAGTATTTT. It translates to CSVDDRGDTQYF.

This chain uses TRBV19 with TRBJ1-2, with D perhaps TRBD1 (6 bases). From germline, CDR1 is LNHDA and CDR2 SQIVND (reference sequence). The CDR3 runs to 15 residues. Between the trimmed V and J ends, which lost 9 bases and 3 bases, there was a span of 20 bases. CDR3 nucleotides: TGTGCCAGCACCACCCCGATGGGGGCCGACTATGGCTACACCTTC. Amino acid sequence: CASTTPMGADYGYTF.

This rearrangement joins TRBV5-4 to TRBJ2-7; D possibly corresponds to TRBD2 (5 bases). This CDR3 is 14 amino acids long. V was pared by 2 bases and J by 3 bases, with 12 bases between. Germline CDR1 and CDR2: SGHNT and YYREEE (reference sequence). Written as DNA, the CDR3 is TGTGCCAGCAGCTTCCAGCGGACCAACTACGAGCAGTACTTC. This sequence encodes CASSFQRTNYEQYF.

The V and J genes are TRBV13 and TRBJ1-2, with TRBD1 identical over 7 bases. The CDR3 runs to 13 residues. Unmatched junction bases numbered 3, after V lost 4 bases and J lost 4 bases. Germline assignment: CDR1 PRHDT and CDR2 FYEKMQ (reference sequence). The CDR3 reads CASSSRQGYGYTF. In nucleotides, the CDR3 is TGTGCCAGCAGCTCACGACAGGGCTATGGCTACACCTTC.

The chain joins TRBV7-2 to TRBJ1-5; TRBD1 might be the D (5 bases). V lost 6 bases, J lost 4 bases, and 16 bases lay in between. The length of the CDR3 is 15 residues. Germline V gene data show CDR1 as SGHTA and CDR2 as FQGNSA. DNA of the CDR3: TGTGCCAGCAGTTCACAGGTTACTACGAATCAGCCCCAGCATTTT. Translated: CASSSQVTTNQPQHF.

Concerning this clone itself: The same CDR3 also results from other DNA sequences found in this sample. The rearrangement uses TRBV2 and TRBJ1-1, with 7 bases matching TRBD1. Trimming took 6 bases from V and 2 from J; bases not matched to a gene: 3. The CDR3 length is 13 residues. Germline V gives CDR1 SNHLY, CDR2 FYNNEI. Here the CDR3 DNA reads TGTGCCAGCAGCGGGGACAGCAACACTGAAGCTTTCTTT. The encoded protein is CASSGDSNTEAFF. Combining the CDR3 with reference TRBV2 and TRBJ1-1 gives the whole variable domain EPEVTQTPSHQVTQMGQEVILRCVPISNHLYFYWYRQILGQKVEFLVSFYNNEISEKSEIFDDQFSVERPDGSNFTLKIRSTKLEDSAMYFCASSGDSNTEAFFGQGTRLTVV.

The chain links TRBV5-6 to TRBJ2-1; TRBD2 matches 10 bases. This CDR3 comprises 16 residues. CDR1 is SGHDT and CDR2 is YYEEEE in the germline V gene. With 2 bases clipped from V and 4 bases from J, the junction kept 6 bases outside the gene matches. The CDR3, as DNA: TGTGCCAGCAGCTTACCCGGACTAGCGGCTTACAATGAGCAGTTCTTC. Translating it yields CASSLPGLAAYNEQFF. Supplemented by reference TRBV5-6 and TRBJ2-1, the full variable domain reads DAGVTQSPTHLIKTRGQQVTLRCSPKSGHDTVSWYQQALGQGPQFIFQYYEEEERQRGNFPDRFSGHQFPNYSSELNVNALLLGDSALYLCASSLPGLAAYNEQFFGPGTRLTVL.

V usage is TRBV6-2 or TRBV6-3 and J usage is TRBJ2-2; no clear D. This CDR3 comprises 15 residues. Trimming shortened V by 4 bases and J by 4 bases, and 13 bases separated the two germline ends. Germline V gene data show CDR1 as MNHEY and CDR2 as SVGEGT. The CDR3 bases are TGTGCCAGCAGTTCGCCTCGGAGAGGCACCGGGGAGCTGTTTTTT. This sequence encodes CASSSPRRGTGELFF.

The chain carries TRBV30 and TRBJ1-4; maybe TRBD1 (5 bases). CDR3 length: 11 amino acids. Germline-derived CDR1 and CDR2 are GTSNPN and SVGIG (reference sequence). V was shortened by 1 base and J by 10 bases, with 7 bases between the two germline ends. CDR3 loop: CAWSGDRKLFF. The CDR3 DNA reads TGTGCCTGGAGTGGAGACAGAAAACTGTTTTTT.

The CDR3 sequence: CASSLSQGVGEKLFF. The CDR3 DNA reads TGTGCCAGCAGTTTAAGTCAAGGGGTGGGGGAAAAACTGTTTTTT. The chain links TRBV28 to TRBJ1-4; weak D call: TRBD1 (5 bases). The CDR3 covers 15 residues. Germline loops: CDR1 MDHEN, CDR2 SYDVKM. Between the trimmed V and J ends, which lost 2 bases and 8 bases, there was a span of 15 bases.

The gene calls are TRBV19 and TRBJ2-7, with D possibly being TRBD1 (5 bases). The germline gives CDR1 LNHDA, CDR2 SQIVND (reference sequence). Deletions cut 1 base from V and 7 bases from J, with 17 bases between. CDR3 length equals 15 residues. CDR3 bases: TGTGCCAGTAGTATAGGGGGCAGGCTCATGGAGGAGCAGTACTTC. Its translation is CASSIGGRLMEEQYF.

The J gene is TRBJ2-1, the V gene TRBV2; 8 bases are a match to TRBD1. With V trimmed by 3 bases and J by 1 base, 2 bases remained unmatched. Germline V lookup: CDR1 SNHLY, CDR2 FYNNEI. The CDR3 has 15 residues. CDR3 coding DNA: TGTGCCAGCAGTGAGAGGGACAGGTCCTACAATGAGCAGTTCTTC. Amino acid sequence: CASSERDRSYNEQFF.

The chain links TRBV6-5 to TRBJ2-5, with TRBD2 matching 8 bases. The CDR3 is 13 amino acids. Losses at the gene ends were 6 bases for V and 5 bases for J; bases not matched to a gene: 5. Germline-derived CDR1 and CDR2 are MNHEY and SVGAGI. The CDR3 protein is CASRDGRDETQYF. In DNA form, the CDR3 reads TGTGCCAGCAGGGACGGGAGGGACGAGACCCAGTACTTC.

The chain employs TRBV11-1 and TRBJ1-4; 7 nucleotides line up with TRBD1. The junction had 14 bases not matched to a gene; V was cut back by 5 bases and J by 11 bases. CDR3 length equals 15 residues. In germline, CDR1 is SGHAT, CDR2 FQDESV (reference sequence). CDR3 region: CASSPRTGPSGKLFF. The CDR3 region has the DNA TGTGCCAGCAGCCCCCGGACAGGACCATCAGGGAAACTGTTTTTT.

The rearrangement links TRBV19 to TRBJ1-5; 7 bases map to TRBD1. The CDR3 covers 13 residues. The germline CDR1 and CDR2 sequences are LNHDA and SQIVND (reference sequence). Germline trimming cut 8 bases from V and 4 bases from J; bases unmatched to any gene: 5. The CDR3 sequence: CASEKGANQPQHF. CDR3 DNA sequence: TGTGCCAGTGAAAAGGGGGCTAATCAGCCCCAGCATTTT.

V and J are TRBV5-1 and TRBJ1-2; a weak D match, TRBD1 (6 bases). The germline V gene encodes CDR1 SGHRS and CDR2 YFSETQ. CDR3 length equals 14 residues. V dropped 4 bases and J dropped 3 bases, with 13 bases sitting between them. The CDR3 sequence is CASSTGQADYGYTF. In DNA form, the CDR3 reads TGCGCCAGCAGCACGGGACAAGCAGACTATGGCTACACCTTC.

V and J are TRBV5-1 and TRBJ2-1; 10 bases line up with TRBD2. Germline CDR1 and CDR2: SGHRS and YFSETQ. This CDR3 is built from 14 residues. J lost 7 bases, V lost 1 base, and 2 bases had no gene match. The CDR3 reads CASSLTSGINEQFF. The CDR3 nucleotides read TGCGCCAGCAGCTTGACTAGCGGGATAAATGAGCAGTTCTTC. The full variable domain, in which reference TRBV5-1 and TRBJ2-1 provide the parts outside the CDR3, is KAGVTQTPRYLIKTRGQQVTLSCSPISGHRSVSWYQQTPGQGLQFLFEYFSETQRNKGNFPGRFSGRQFSNSRSEMNVSTLELGDSALYLCASSLTSGINEQFFGPGTRLTVL.

The rearrangement uses TRBV27 and TRBJ2-5; 16 bases fit TRBD2. The CDR3 consists of 16 residues. CDR1 and CDR2 (germline): MNHEY, SMNVEV (reference sequence). J lost 3 bases, V lost 4 bases, and 2 bases had no gene match. The CDR3 coding sequence is TGTGCCAGCAGTTCGGGGACTAGCGGGAGGGAAGAGACCCAGTACTTC. This translates into CASSSGTSGREETQYF.

V usage is TRBV7-9 and J usage is TRBJ2-7, with D maybe TRBD2 (5 bases). The CDR3 loop spans 13 amino acids. Per germline, CDR1 SEHNR and CDR2 FQNEAQ (reference sequence). V gave up 1 base and J gave up 7 bases, with 11 bases separating them. The CDR3 loop reads CASSLGLAREQYF. The DNA of the CDR3 is TGTGCCAGCAGCTTAGGGCTAGCTCGGGAGCAGTACTTC. Full variable domain (missing parts from reference TRBV7-9 and TRBJ2-7): DTGVSQNPRHKITKRGQNVTFRCDPISEHNRLYWYRQTLGQGPEFLTYFQNEAQLEKSRLLSDRFSAERPKGSFSTLEIQRTEQGDSAMYLCASSLGLAREQYFGPGTRLTVT.